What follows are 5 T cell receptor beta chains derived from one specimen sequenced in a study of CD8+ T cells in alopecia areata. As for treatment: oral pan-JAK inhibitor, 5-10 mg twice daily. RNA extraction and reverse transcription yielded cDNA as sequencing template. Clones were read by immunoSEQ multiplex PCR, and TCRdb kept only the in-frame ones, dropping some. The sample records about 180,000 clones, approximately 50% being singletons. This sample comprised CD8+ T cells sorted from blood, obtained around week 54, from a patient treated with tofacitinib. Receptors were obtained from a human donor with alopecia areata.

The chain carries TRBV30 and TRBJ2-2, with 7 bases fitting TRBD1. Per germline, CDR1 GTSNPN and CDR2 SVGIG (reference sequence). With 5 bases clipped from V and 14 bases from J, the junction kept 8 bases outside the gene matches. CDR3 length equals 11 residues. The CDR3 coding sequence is TGTGCCTGGGTCAGACAGGGAGCCCTGTTTTTT. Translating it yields CAWVRQGALFF.

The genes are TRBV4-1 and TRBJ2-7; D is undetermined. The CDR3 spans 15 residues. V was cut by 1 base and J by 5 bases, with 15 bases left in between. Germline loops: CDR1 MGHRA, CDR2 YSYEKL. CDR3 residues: CASSQVVLSWDEQYF. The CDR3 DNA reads TGCGCCAGCAGCCAAGTAGTCCTCTCTTGGGACGAGCAGTACTTC.

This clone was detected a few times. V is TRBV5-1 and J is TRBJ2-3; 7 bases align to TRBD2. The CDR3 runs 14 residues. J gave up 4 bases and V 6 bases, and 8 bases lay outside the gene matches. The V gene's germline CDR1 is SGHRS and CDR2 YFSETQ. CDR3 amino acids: CASKTGGVSDTQYF. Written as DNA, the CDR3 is TGCGCCAGCAAGACGGGGGGAGTGTCAGATACGCAGTATTTT.

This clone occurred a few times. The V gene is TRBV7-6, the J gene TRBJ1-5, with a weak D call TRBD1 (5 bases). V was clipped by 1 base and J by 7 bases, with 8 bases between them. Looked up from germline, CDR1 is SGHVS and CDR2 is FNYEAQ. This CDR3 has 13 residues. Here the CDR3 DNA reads TGTGCCAGCAGCTTAGGGGGCAGCCAGCCCCAGCATTTT. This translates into CASSLGGSQPQHF.

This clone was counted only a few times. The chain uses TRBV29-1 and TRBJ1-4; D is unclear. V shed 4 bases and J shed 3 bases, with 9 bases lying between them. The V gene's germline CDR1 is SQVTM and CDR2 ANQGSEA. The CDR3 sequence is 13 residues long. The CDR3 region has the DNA TGCAGCGTTGGCCGGGCCCCTAATGAAAAACTGTTTTTT. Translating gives CSVGRAPNEKLFF.